This T cell receptor beta chain emerged from a study of blood T cell repertoires in COVID-19. Turning to the study itself: From T cells, B-cell-depleted T cells, or PBMCs came the material, which was cDNA or gDNA.

This table comes from immunoSEQ multiplex PCR, and its TCRdb copy is limited to in-frame clones, with some not included. This table holds roughly 73,000 clones, roughly nine tenths found once. Trimming cost V 5 bases and J 1 base, with 20 bases left between them. CDR1 is MDHEN and CDR2 is SYDVKM in the germline V gene. This CDR3 is 17 amino acids long. The V and J genes are TRBV28 and TRBJ2-5, with a possible D match to TRBD2 (7 bases). Sequencing used peripheral blood. The TCR was taken from a man in his 70s with active COVID-19. CDR3 in amino acids: CASSTHRGARPQETQYF. For the CDR3, the DNA is TGTGCCAGCAGTACCCATCGGGGGGCGCGGCCCCAAGAGACCCAGTACTTC.